One and the same sample provided the 18 T cell receptor beta chains below, sequenced in a study of monozygotic twins with inflammatory bowel disease. TCRdb re-analyzed the 5' RACE reads; it lists each CDR3 protein once, without DNA. The sample features around 230,000 distinct CDR3 sequences, with 1.5% to 2% in its top ten. Sequenced input: blood. The receptor set was obtained from a human donor with ulcerative colitis or Crohn's disease, or a healthy co-twin of an affected twin (not recorded which).

The CDR3 spells CASVLEGGSTEAFF. This sequence joins TRBV5-1 and TRBJ1-1. CDR3 length: 14 amino acids. The V gene's germline CDR1 is SGHRS and CDR2 YFSETQ.

J is TRBJ1-1 and V is TRBV11-2; TCRdb picks TRBD1, but there is no DNA to check that call. The CDR3 consists of 14 residues. Germline CDR1 SGHAT, CDR2 FQNNGV. The CDR3 sequence: CASSEEGTGTEAFF.

The chain recombines TRBV20-1 with TRBJ2-5. Germline CDR1 DFQATT, CDR2 SNEGSKA (reference sequence). The CDR3 contains 14 residues. The CDR3 is CSARDLGRWETQYF.

The CDR3: CASSPWRSGGDGNEQFF. The chain links TRBV11-2 to TRBJ2-1; TCRdb returns TRBD1, unconfirmable since there is no DNA. Germline lookup yields CDR1 SGHAT and CDR2 FQNNGV. This CDR3 comprises 17 residues.

The V gene is TRBV7-2, the J gene TRBJ2-7. Germline V CDR1 and CDR2: SGHTA, FQGNSA. There are 13 residues in the CDR3. The CDR3 sequence is CASSLSVSYEQYF.

V and J are TRBV6-5 and TRBJ1-5; TCRdb's D gene call, TRBD1, goes unchecked for lack of DNA. There are 13 residues in the CDR3. CDR1 is MNHEY and CDR2 is SVGAGI in the germline V gene. This chain's CDR3 is CATKSRASEPQHF.

CDR3 loop: CSARDTGTGEGKLFF. V gene TRBV20-1 combines with J gene TRBJ1-4; TCRdb names TRBD1, which stays unverified in the absence of DNA. Germline CDR1 DFQATT, CDR2 SNEGSKA (reference sequence). The CDR3 consists of 15 residues.

The chain combines TRBV12-3 or TRBV12-4 with TRBJ2-7. This CDR3 region has 12 residues. CDR3 in amino acids: CASSLVWDEQYF.

The chain links TRBV15 to TRBJ2-3; the TRBD1 assignment by TCRdb is unverifiable without DNA. The V gene's germline CDR1 is LNHNV and CDR2 YYDKDF (reference sequence). The CDR3 is made up of 14 amino acids. The CDR3 sequence is CATSGPGRTDTQYF.

This sequence joins TRBV10-3 and TRBJ1-1; the D call of TRBD1 rests on TCRdb alone, since no DNA is present to check it. Germline V gives CDR1 ENHRY, CDR2 SYGVKD. This CDR3 is built from 15 residues. The chain's CDR3 is CAISEYQGANTEAFF.

The chain joins TRBV2 to TRBJ1-2. Germline V CDR1 and CDR2: SNHLY, FYNNEI. The CDR3 is 13 residues long. CDR3: CASSERNIYGYTF. Looking up the rest from reference TRBV2 and TRBJ1-2 gives the full variable domain: EPEVTQTPSHQVTQMGQEVILRCVPISNHLYFYWYRQILGQKVEFLVSFYNNEISEKSEIFDDQFSVERPDGSNFTLKIRSTKLEDSAMYFCASSERNIYGYTFGSGTRLTVV.

This chain links TRBV7-6 with TRBJ2-7; TCRdb names TRBD1, which stays unverified in the absence of DNA. In germline, CDR1 is SGHVS, CDR2 FNYEAQ. This CDR3 is built from 15 residues. The CDR3 spells CASSDGTGGSYEQYF.

This chain uses TRBV5-5 with TRBJ2-5; there is no DNA to check the TCRdb D call of TRBD1. In germline, CDR1 is SGHKS, CDR2 YYEKEE (reference sequence). The CDR3 runs 16 residues. The CDR3 here is CASSLRIGTVDETQYF.

This chain uses TRBV28 with TRBJ2-7. The CDR3 spans 12 residues. Germline CDR1 MDHEN, CDR2 SYDVKM. CDR3: CASSSPSYEQYF.

The chain couples TRBV5-1 to TRBJ1-6; TCRdb proposes TRBD1, but this gene call is untestable without DNA. The germline CDR1 and CDR2 sequences are SGHRS and YFSETQ. CDR3 length: 16 residues. The CDR3 reads CASTPGAGRFDSPLHF.

V is TRBV3-1 and J is TRBJ1-1; the D call of TRBD1 rests on TCRdb alone, since no DNA is present to check it. Looked up from germline, CDR1 is LGHDT and CDR2 is YNNKEL (reference sequence). This CDR3 comprises 17 residues. CDR3 amino acids: CASSLTGTGVMNTEAFF.

V gene TRBV11-2 combines with J gene TRBJ2-7; the TRBD1 assignment by TCRdb is unverifiable without DNA. This CDR3 has 13 amino acids. Germline V gene sequence: CDR1 SGHAT, CDR2 FQNNGV. CDR3 protein: CASSSTENAEQYF.

This CDR3 is CASSPGQLRGQPQHF. The chain links TRBV5-5 to TRBJ1-5; TCRdb's D gene call, TRBD1, goes unchecked for lack of DNA. Looked up from germline, CDR1 is SGHKS and CDR2 is YYEKEE (reference sequence). The CDR3 sequence is 15 residues long.